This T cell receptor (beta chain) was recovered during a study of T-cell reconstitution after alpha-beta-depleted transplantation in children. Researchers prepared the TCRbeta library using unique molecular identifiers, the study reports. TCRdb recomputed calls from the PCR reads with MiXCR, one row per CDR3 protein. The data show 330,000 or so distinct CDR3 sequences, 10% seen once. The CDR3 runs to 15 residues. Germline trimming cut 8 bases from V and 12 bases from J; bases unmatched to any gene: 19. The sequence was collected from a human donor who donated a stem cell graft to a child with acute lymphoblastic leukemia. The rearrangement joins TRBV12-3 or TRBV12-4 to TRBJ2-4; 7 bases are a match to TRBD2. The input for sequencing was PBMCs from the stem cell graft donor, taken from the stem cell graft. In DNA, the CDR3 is TGTGCCAGCCTAACGGGGGGTCTGCAGTTTGGCAGTCAGTACTTC. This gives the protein CASLTGGLQFGSQYF.